The clone carrying this T cell receptor (beta chain) was found once. The data were taken from a study of shared clonotypes between healthy human individuals. Positive CCR7 selection of CD45RO-negative cells yielded the naive CD8 cells, and terminally differentiated effector memory CD45RA+ cells were excluded. Germline V gene data show CDR1 as GTSNPN and CDR2 as SVGIG (reference sequence). The CDR3 extends over 15 amino acids. The data were produced by immunoSEQ multiplex PCR, yet TCRdb's version contains in-frame clones alone and is incomplete. The data contain about 2 million clones, about 95% of them seen just once; the ten biggest clones take up 1.1%.

Input material: naive CD8+ T cells sorted from blood. This chain links TRBV30 with TRBJ2-7; 7 nucleotides match TRBD1. The origin of this receptor is a man in his late teens or twenties in good health. In DNA, the CDR3 is TGTGCACTTAAAATCCTTAGACAGGGTGTCTACGAGCAGTACTTC. Protein sequence: CALKILRQGVYEQYF.